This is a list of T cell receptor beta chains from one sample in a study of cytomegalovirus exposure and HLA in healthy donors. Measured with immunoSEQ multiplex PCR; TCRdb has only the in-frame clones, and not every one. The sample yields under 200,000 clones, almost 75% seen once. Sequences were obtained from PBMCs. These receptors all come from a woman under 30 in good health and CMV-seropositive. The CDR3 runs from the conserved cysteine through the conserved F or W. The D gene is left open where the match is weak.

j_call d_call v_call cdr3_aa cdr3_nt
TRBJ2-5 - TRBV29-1 CSVEEVRGQETQYF TGCAGCGTTGAAGAAGTTCGGGGCCAAGAGACCCAGTACTTC
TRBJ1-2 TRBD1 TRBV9 CASSGGQAPPFPLNYGYTF TGTGCCAGCAGCGGCGGACAGGCCCCACCATTCCCCCTCAACTATGGCTACACCTTC
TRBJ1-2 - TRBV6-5 CASAGNYGYTF TGTGCCAGCGCAGGGAACTATGGCTACACCTTC
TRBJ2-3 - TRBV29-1 CSVERGLEVGTDTQYF TGCAGCGTTGAACGGGGACTCGAGGTTGGGACAGATACGCAGTATTTT
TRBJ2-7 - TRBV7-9 CASSLDPVHEQYF TGTGCCAGCAGCTTAGATCCGGTCCACGAGCAGTACTTC
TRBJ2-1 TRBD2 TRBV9 CASSVLAGADNEQFF TGTGCCAGCAGCGTTTTAGCGGGGGCCGACAATGAGCAGTTCTTC
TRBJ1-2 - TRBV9 CASSPDRNYGYTF TGTGCCAGCAGTCCAGACAGAAATTATGGCTACACCTTC
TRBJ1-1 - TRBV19 CASSTPGDYTEAFF TGTGCCAGTAGTACGCCAGGGGATTACACTGAAGCTTTCTTT
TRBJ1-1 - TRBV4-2 CASSQSVGGATEAFF TGTGCCAGCAGCCAATCTGTAGGGGGGGCAACTGAAGCTTTCTTT
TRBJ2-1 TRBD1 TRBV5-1 CASSFTGTAPNEQFF TGCGCCAGCAGCTTCACCGGGACAGCTCCCAATGAGCAGTTCTTC